This is a list of T cell receptor beta chains from one sample in a study of cytomegalovirus exposure and HLA in healthy donors. Sequenced by immunoSEQ multiplex PCR; TCRdb stores in-frame clones only, minus some. The sample includes about 65,000 clones, 62% of them seen just once. The sample consisted of PBMCs. Receptors were obtained from a man younger than 45 in good health and CMV-seronegative. Both conserved end residues are part of each CDR3. The order of the fields is V gene, J gene, CDR3 protein.

TRBV11-1,TRBJ2-5,CASSTGQSQWETQYF
TRBV11-2,TRBJ1-5,CASSLDPGGNQPQHF
TRBV11-1,TRBJ2-7,CASSFGTALPYEQYF
TRBV21-1,TRBJ2-2,CASSQDRVNTGELFF
TRBV5-4,TRBJ2-5,CASRSSGGALETQYF
TRBV28,TRBJ1-2,CASATGYGYTF
TRBV6-5,TRBJ1-4,CASSYGTGGNEKLFF
TRBV7-9,TRBJ2-3,CASSGDGGNF
TRBV6-1,TRBJ2-1,CASSEGGGGRNEQFF
TRBV7-7,TRBJ1-1,CASSLDRDTEAFF
TRBV4-1,TRBJ2-7,CASSQAQWGKQYF